The 21 T cell receptor beta chains reported below all come from one sample, sequenced in a study of shared clonotypes between healthy human individuals (dated by TCRdb to 2019 to 2021). Receptor amplification or capture employed the immunoSEQ multiplex PCR assay. In TCRdb, the immuneACCESS table is reduced to in-frame sequences with V and J assigned. These tables do not hold every clone; where another copy was compared, an unresolved V gene accounts for under half, and the others remain unexplained. This sample has hundreds of thousands of clones in its table, and 85% to 95% of those were observed once. The top ten constitute around 24% of the sample. CD8 naive samples consisted of CD45RO-negative cells that were positively selected for CCR7, yielding a CD45RA+CCR7+ population without TemRA cells. The sample taken for sequencing was naive CD8+ T cells sorted from blood. The cell subset or site label of this sample denotes: CD45RA+CCR7+. The receptors were sampled from a young man in good health.

The rearrangement joins TRBV2 to TRBJ2-1; 9 bases are shared with TRBD2. This CDR3 has 16 amino acids. V lost 3 bases to trimming and J lost 2 bases; unmatched junction nucleotides: 5. The germline V gene has CDR1 SNHLY and CDR2 FYNNEI. The CDR3 is CASSEFSGRTYNEQFF. In DNA form, the CDR3 reads TGTGCCAGCAGTGAGTTTAGCGGGAGAACCTACAATGAGCAGTTCTTC.

The chain has TRBV13 and TRBJ2-2, with 7 bases fitting TRBD1. The germline gives CDR1 PRHDT, CDR2 FYEKMQ (reference sequence). The V gene end was trimmed by 5 bases and the J gene end by 0 bases; junction bases not matched to a gene: 9. CDR3 size: 17 residues. CDR3 protein: CASSTSRQGPNTGELFF. The CDR3 DNA reads TGTGCCAGCAGCACTTCCAGACAGGGTCCGAACACCGGGGAGCTGTTTTTT.

The rearrangement uses TRBV14 and TRBJ2-2; unclear D gene. The CDR3 totals 15 residues. Trimming took 0 bases from V and 3 from J, leaving 8 bases between them. Germline V CDR1 and CDR2: SGHDN, FVKESK. CDR3 residues: CASSQENYHTGELFF. DNA for the CDR3: TGTGCCAGCAGCCAAGAGAATTACCACACCGGGGAGCTGTTTTTT. The whole variable domain, filled in from reference TRBV14 and TRBJ2-2, reads EAGVTQFPSHSVIEKGQTVTLRCDPISGHDNLYWYRRVMGKEIKFLLHFVKESKQDESGMPNNRFLAERTGGTYSTLKVQPAELEDSGVYFCASSQENYHTGELFFGEGSRLTVL.

The rearrangement joins TRBV9 to TRBJ1-1; no definite D call. Deletions cut 4 bases from V and 1 base from J, with 5 bases between. Germline V lookup: CDR1 SGDLS, CDR2 YYNGEE. The CDR3 runs 12 residues. The chain's CDR3 is CASSPENTEAFF. DNA of the CDR3: TGTGCCAGCAGCCCCGAGAACACTGAAGCTTTCTTT.

This clone was picked up one time. The chain has TRBV19 and TRBJ1-5, with no clear D. Germline CDR1 and CDR2: LNHDA and SQIVND (reference sequence). This CDR3 contains 14 residues. Trimming cost V 7 bases and J 0 bases, with 10 bases left between them. The CDR3 loop is CASTSAVSNQPQHF. CDR3 nucleotides: TGTGCCAGTACCTCGGCGGTTAGCAATCAGCCCCAGCATTTT.

The chain employs TRBV11-2 and TRBJ1-1; D might be TRBD1 (5 bases). V was pared by 1 base and J by 7 bases, with 7 bases between. This CDR3 is built from 12 residues. Germline V CDR1 and CDR2: SGHAT, FQNNGV. CDR3 residues: CASSLGQHEAFF. Written as DNA, the CDR3 is TGTGCCAGCAGCTTAGGACAGCATGAAGCTTTCTTT. Variable domain in full (rest from reference TRBV11-2 and TRBJ1-1): EAGVAQSPRYKIIEKRQSVAFWCNPISGHATLYWYQQILGQGPKLLIQFQNNGVVDDSQLPKDRFSAERLKGVDSTLKIQPAKLEDSAVYLCASSLGQHEAFFGQGTRLTVV.

The chain is built from TRBV30 and TRBJ2-7; TRBD1 matches 12 bases. The V gene's germline CDR1 is GTSNPN and CDR2 SVGIG (reference sequence). The CDR3 spans 14 residues. V was clipped by 3 bases and J by 5 bases; unmatched bases: 5. In DNA form, the CDR3 reads TGTGCCTGGAGGGGGACAGGGGGCATCGACGAGCAGTACTTC. Its protein product is CAWRGTGGIDEQYF. Drawing the rest from reference TRBV30 and TRBJ2-7, the complete variable domain is SQTIHQWPATLVQPVGSPLSLECTVEGTSNPNLYWYRQAAGRGLQLLFYSVGIGQISSEVPQNLSASRPQDRQFILSSKKLLLSDSGFYLCAWRGTGGIDEQYFGPGTRLTVT.

This chain links TRBV15 with TRBJ2-7; D call uncertain. Trimming took 5 bases from V and 3 from J, leaving 8 bases between them. From germline, CDR1 is LNHNV and CDR2 YYDKDF (reference sequence). CDR3 length: 12 residues. The DNA of the CDR3 is TGTGCCACCAGCTTTTCGGGCTACGAGCAGTACTTC. Translated: CATSFSGYEQYF.

This sequence joins TRBV28 and TRBJ1-5; D uncertain. Trimming stripped 4 bases from V and 0 bases from J, with 10 bases between. The CDR3 has 15 residues. CDR1 is MDHEN and CDR2 is SYDVKM in the germline V gene. CDR3 loop: CASSSREYSNQPQHF. CDR3 coding DNA: TGTGCCAGCAGTTCTCGGGAGTATAGCAATCAGCCCCAGCATTTT.

V and J are TRBV7-2 and TRBJ2-3; no reliable D call. CDR1 is SGHTA, CDR2 FQGNSA, per germline. The CDR3 spans 12 residues. Trimming stripped 5 bases from V and 6 bases from J, with 9 bases between. This CDR3 reads CASSPGGDTQYF. The CDR3 DNA follows: TGTGCCAGCAGCCCCGGTGGGGATACGCAGTATTTT.

This sequence joins TRBV10-3 and TRBJ1-2; no firm D call. Germline V gene sequence: CDR1 ENHRY, CDR2 SYGVKD. The CDR3 contains 13 residues. Between the trimmed V and J ends, which lost 2 bases and 7 bases, there was a span of 11 bases. The CDR3 DNA is TGTGCCATCAGTGAGGAAGGAAGAGGTGGCTACACCTTC. It is translated as CAISEEGRGGYTF.

Regarding this clone: In the same sample, other DNA sequences code for this CDR3. The rearrangement links TRBV27 to TRBJ2-7, with D tentatively TRBD1 (7 bases). The CDR3 runs to 12 residues. Germline V gene data show CDR1 as MNHEY and CDR2 as SMNVEV (reference sequence). V lost 5 bases, J lost 7 bases, and 12 bases lay in between. The CDR3 spells CASSLTGREQYF. The CDR3 DNA sequence: TGTGCCAGCAGTCTGACAGGGAGGGAGCAGTACTTC.

J is TRBJ2-5 and V is TRBV27; D possibly corresponds to TRBD2 (6 bases). V shed 4 bases and J shed 7 bases, with 10 bases lying between them. This CDR3 spans 12 amino acids. The germline CDR1 and CDR2 sequences are MNHEY and SMNVEV (reference sequence). The CDR3 bases are TGTGCCAGCAGTTATATCGGGGGGACCCAGTACTTC. This sequence encodes CASSYIGGTQYF.

J is TRBJ1-2 and V is TRBV27, with D unclear. CDR1 MNHEY and CDR2 SMNVEV come from the germline V gene (reference sequence). The CDR3 has 10 amino acids. The V and J ends lost 7 bases and 3 bases respectively, with 3 bases between them. The CDR3 here is CASNHYGYTF. In DNA form, the CDR3 reads TGTGCCAGCAATCACTATGGCTACACCTTC.

This chain joins TRBV27 and TRBJ2-7; 7 nucleotides agree with TRBD1. The CDR3 sequence is 14 residues long. With 1 base clipped from V and 3 bases from J, the junction kept 3 bases outside the gene matches. Germline loops: CDR1 MNHEY, CDR2 SMNVEV (reference sequence). For the CDR3, the DNA is TGTGCCAGCAGTTTATACAGGGGTGGCTACGAGCAGTACTTC. Translated: CASSLYRGGYEQYF.

This clone was seen more than once but under ten times. V usage is TRBV27 and J usage is TRBJ2-1; 10 bases line up with TRBD2. The CDR3 length is 14 residues. In germline, CDR1 is MNHEY, CDR2 SMNVEV (reference sequence). V trimming: 6 bases; J trimming: 7 bases; junction bases outside the gene matches: 6. The DNA of the CDR3 is TGTGCCAGCAGCCTAGCGGGAGTAGGTAATGAGCAGTTCTTC. Amino acid sequence: CASSLAGVGNEQFF.

J is TRBJ2-1 and V is TRBV13; D is perhaps TRBD1 (6 bases). V was shortened by 2 bases and J by 8 bases, with 16 bases between the two germline ends. Germline lookup yields CDR1 PRHDT and CDR2 FYEKMQ (reference sequence). The CDR3 contains 15 residues. CDR3 sequence: CASSLSGDLRDEQFF. In nucleotides, the CDR3 is TGTGCCAGCAGCTTATCAGGGGACCTCAGGGATGAGCAGTTCTTC.

The CDR3 loop is CASSWAGGTGELFF. CDR3 nucleotides: TGTGCCAGCAGCTGGGCAGGGGGGACCGGGGAGCTGTTTTTT. The V and J genes are TRBV5-4 and TRBJ2-2; D may be TRBD1 (7 bases). The CDR3 loop spans 14 amino acids. V was shortened by 3 bases and J by 5 bases, with 11 bases between the two germline ends. Germline loops: CDR1 SGHNT, CDR2 YYREEE (reference sequence). The full variable domain, completed using reference TRBV5-4 and TRBJ2-2, is ETGVTQSPTHLIKTRGQQVTLRCSSQSGHNTVSWYQQALGQGPQFIFQYYREEENGRGNFPPRFSGLQFPNYSSELNVNALELDDSALYLCASSWAGGTGELFFGEGSRLTVL.

Remarks on this clone: Distinct nucleotide sequences in the sample also encode this CDR3. The rearrangement joins TRBV28 to TRBJ2-7; D ambiguous. V shed 3 bases and J shed 5 bases, with 5 bases lying between them. Germline loops: CDR1 MDHEN, CDR2 SYDVKM. CDR3 size: 11 residues. As DNA, the CDR3 is TGTGCCAGCAGTTTCAGAGACGAGCAGTACTTC. Amino acids: CASSFRDEQYF.

The chain combines TRBV7-9 with TRBJ1-4, with 8 bases matching TRBD1. Trimming at V came to 5 bases and at J to 8 bases, leaving 10 bases not matched to a gene. Germline lookup yields CDR1 SEHNR and CDR2 FQNEAQ (reference sequence). The CDR3 extends over 15 amino acids. CDR3: CASSAPGGDWEKLFF. Written as DNA, the CDR3 is TGTGCCAGCAGCGCCCCAGGGGGCGATTGGGAAAAACTGTTTTTT.

This rearrangement joins TRBV7-2 to TRBJ2-3, with D hard to call. The germline V gene has CDR1 SGHTA and CDR2 FQGNSA. V shed 5 bases and J shed 9 bases, with 12 bases lying between them. The CDR3 sequence is 12 residues long. For the CDR3, the DNA is TGTGCCAGCAGCCAGCTTGAGGAGACGCAGTATTTT. Translated, it gives CASSQLEETQYF.